The 18 T cell receptor beta chains below all came from one sample that was sequenced in a study of blood T cell repertoires in COVID-19. TCRdb keeps only in-frame clones here, not all; method: immunoSEQ multiplex PCR. Here the sample spans approximately 230,000 clones, under 85% being singletons. The sample was peripheral blood. The receptors come from a woman in her 40s with active or convalescent COVID-19.

A few counts support this clone. The V call is TRBV27, the J call TRBJ2-3, with TRBD2 matching over 7 bases. V lost 9 bases, J lost 7 bases, and 16 bases stayed unmatched. This CDR3 comprises 15 residues. The germline gives CDR1 MNHEY, CDR2 SMNVEV (reference sequence). CDR3 nucleotides: TGTGCCAGTAGATCAACTAGCGCATCCCGTAATACGCAGTATTTT. Encoded protein: CASRSTSASRNTQYF.

This clone was seen a handful of times. V is TRBV11-2 and J is TRBJ2-4, with a possible D match to TRBD2 (5 bases). CDR1 and CDR2 from the germline V gene are SGHAT and FQNNGV. V was cut by 5 bases and J by 8 bases, with 13 bases left in between. The CDR3 has 13 residues. Written as DNA, the CDR3 is TGTGCCAGCAGCCCGACTAAGGTTGACATTCAGTACTTC. This codes for CASSPTKVDIQYF. The full variable domain, in which reference TRBV11-2 and TRBJ2-4 provide the parts outside the CDR3, is EAGVAQSPRYKIIEKRQSVAFWCNPISGHATLYWYQQILGQGPKLLIQFQNNGVVDDSQLPKDRFSAERLKGVDSTLKIQPAKLEDSAVYLCASSPTKVDIQYFGAGTRLSVL.

The chain employs TRBV19 and TRBJ2-5; 15 nucleotides match TRBD2. Germline CDR1 reads LNHDA; CDR2 reads SQIVND (reference sequence). This CDR3 comprises 17 residues. The V gene end was trimmed by 3 bases and the J gene end by 0 bases; junction bases not matched to a gene: 2. The CDR3 spells CASSIGTSGGYQETQYF. The CDR3 nucleotides are TGTGCCAGTAGTATTGGGACTAGCGGGGGGTACCAAGAGACCCAGTACTTC.

The chain links TRBV12-3 or TRBV12-4 to TRBJ1-1; tentatively, D is TRBD1 (6 bases). CDR3 size: 12 residues. Trimming took off 6 bases at V and 8 bases at J, with 13 bases between the two ends. The CDR3 bases are TGTGCCAGCAGCCCCGGGACATTCGAAGCTTTCTTT. Translation gives CASSPGTFEAFF.

The CDR3, as DNA: TGCGCCAGCAGCCCTACCGACAGGGCCTCCTACGAGCAGTACTTC. Encoded protein: CASSPTDRASYEQYF. The chain joins TRBV5-1 to TRBJ2-7, with 7 bases aligning to TRBD1. The CDR3 has 15 amino acids. V trimming: 4 bases; J trimming: 0 bases; junction bases outside the gene matches: 7. Germline CDR1 SGHRS, CDR2 YFSETQ.

The chain recombines TRBV21-1 with TRBJ1-4; the table names TRBD1, a call not compared with the DNA. TRBV21-1 is a documented pseudogene. This CDR3 has 16 residues. The CDR3 DNA sequence: TGTGCCAGCAGCAAAGCGAAGGGGGGACAGAGAGAAAAACTGTTTTTT. Protein: CASSKAKGGQREKLFF.

This sequence joins TRBV7-3 and TRBJ2-3; 10 nucleotides align to TRBD2. CDR1 is SGHTA, CDR2 FQGTGA, per germline. V shed 1 base and J 5 bases; nucleotides not matched to a gene: 9. The CDR3 extends over 17 amino acids. The CDR3 nucleotides are TGTGCCAGCAGCTTAAGTGGGAGCGGGGGGGCCTTAGATACGCAGTATTTT. It specifies CASSLSGSGGALDTQYF.

The table lists this clone with a few counts. This rearrangement joins TRBV18 to TRBJ1-1, with unresolved D. The germline V and J ends were trimmed by 6 bases and 1 base, with 6 bases remaining between them. This CDR3 comprises 12 residues. The germline V gene has CDR1 KGHSH and CDR2 LQKENI. CDR3 sequence: CASSRENTEAFF. CDR3 coding DNA: TGTGCCAGCTCCCGGGAGAACACTGAAGCTTTCTTT. The complete variable domain, with remaining parts taken from reference TRBV18 and TRBJ1-1, reads NAGVMQNPRHLVRRRGQEARLRCSPMKGHSHVYWYRQLPEEGLKFMVYLQKENIIDESGMPKERFSAEFPKEGPSILRIQQVVRGDSAAYFCASSRENTEAFFGQGTRLTVV.

This rearrangement joins TRBV11-1 to TRBJ1-1; TRBD1 matches at 7 bases. This CDR3 has 14 amino acids. V dropped 3 bases and J dropped 0; count of bases not matched to a gene: 1. Germline-derived CDR1 and CDR2 are SGHAT and FQDESV (reference sequence). The CDR3 sequence: CASSFRGVNTEAFF. The CDR3 bases are TGTGCCAGCAGCTTCAGGGGGGTGAACACTGAAGCTTTCTTT.

The sample holds a few counts of this clone. The J gene is TRBJ1-5, the V gene TRBV5-6, with D possibly being TRBD1 (6 bases). The germline CDR1 and CDR2 sequences are SGHDT and YYEEEE. The CDR3 extends over 15 amino acids. Trimming pared 0 bases from V and 7 bases from J, leaving 14 bases between. The CDR3 loop reads CASSLDRAGEQPQHF. CDR3 sequence (DNA): TGTGCCAGCAGCTTGGACAGGGCAGGAGAACAGCCCCAGCATTTT.

The genes are TRBV2 and TRBJ2-3, with a tentative D call TRBD2 (6 bases). Trimming stripped 6 bases from V and 9 bases from J, with 19 bases between. CDR3 size: 14 residues. The germline CDR1 and CDR2 sequences are SNHLY and FYNNEI. The CDR3 DNA reads TGTGCCAGCAGCCCCACCACGACTAGTAACACGCAGTATTTT. It encodes CASSPTTTSNTQYF.

V gene TRBV6-5 combines with J gene TRBJ1-3; D gene ambiguous. V lost 0 bases and J 0 bases, leaving 6 bases between the germline ends. Germline V gene data show CDR1 as MNHEY and CDR2 as SVGAGI. The CDR3 totals 15 residues. The CDR3 DNA reads as TGTGCCAGCAGTTACTCCGGAGACTCTGGAAACACCATATATTTT. This gives the protein CASSYSGDSGNTIYF.

The chain carries TRBV28 and TRBJ2-5; 9 bases are a match to TRBD1. The CDR3 runs 15 residues. V shed 5 bases, J shed 3 bases, and the junction held 7 bases outside the gene matches. The germline gives CDR1 MDHEN, CDR2 SYDVKM. The CDR3 spells CASSDRDREEETQYF. The CDR3 DNA sequence: TGTGCCAGCAGTGACCGGGACAGGGAGGAAGAGACCCAGTACTTC. The full variable domain, with the rest looked up from reference TRBV28 and TRBJ2-5, is DVKVTQSSRYLVKRTGEKVFLECVQDMDHENMFWYRQDPGLGLRLIYFSYDVKMKEKGDIPEGYSVSREKKERFSLILESASTNQTSMYLCASSDRDREEETQYFGPGTRLLVL.

The chain carries TRBV3-1 (or the pseudogene TRBV3-2) and TRBJ2-2; TRBD2 matches 13 bases. With 4 bases clipped from V and 6 bases from J, the junction kept 11 bases outside the gene matches. The CDR3 sequence is 18 residues long. CDR1 is LGHDT and CDR2 is YNNKEL in the germline V gene (reference sequence). CDR3 sequence: CASSPGLAGAFGPGELFF. As DNA, the CDR3 is TGTGCCAGCAGCCCCGGACTAGCGGGGGCTTTCGGGCCCGGGGAGCTGTTTTTT.

The chain has TRBV24-1 and TRBJ1-2, with D uncertain. The length of the CDR3 is 14 residues. Per germline, CDR1 KGHDR and CDR2 SFDVKD. The germline V and J ends were trimmed by 1 base and 0 bases, with 5 bases remaining between them. In DNA form, the CDR3 reads TGTGCCACCAGTGATTTCACAGCTAACTATGGCTACACCTTC. It yields the protein CATSDFTANYGYTF.

The V gene is TRBV30, the J gene TRBJ2-2; D gene unclear. In germline, CDR1 is GTSNPN, CDR2 SVGIG (reference sequence). This CDR3 region has 14 residues. Trimming shortened V by 0 bases and J by 2 bases, and 7 bases separated the two germline ends. CDR3 coding DNA: TGTGCCTGGAGTGTACAAAGTAACACCGGGGAGCTGTTTTTT. This translates into CAWSVQSNTGELFF.

This clone was observed a handful of times. The chain is built from TRBV12-5 and TRBJ1-4; D is possibly TRBD1 (6 bases). The CDR3 is 15 residues long. Germline assignment: CDR1 LGHNT and CDR2 FRNRAP. V lost 7 bases to trimming and J lost 3 bases, with 15 bases between them. The DNA of the CDR3 is TGTGCTAGTGCCCGGGGGGCTCAGGCTAATGAAAAACTGTTTTTT. Residues: CASARGAQANEKLFF.

The table lists this clone with a count of one. This chain joins TRBV5-5 and TRBJ1-1; D remains unclear. Germline V gene lookup returns CDR1 SGHKS and CDR2 YYEKEE (reference sequence). With 0 bases removed from V and 5 bases from J, the gap between germline ends came to 11 bases. The CDR3 covers 14 residues. This chain's CDR3 is CASSLDSRTTEAFF. In nucleotides, the CDR3 is TGTGCCAGCAGCTTGGACAGTAGAACGACTGAAGCTTTCTTT.